This T cell receptor (beta chain) was found in a study of cytomegalovirus exposure and HLA in healthy donors. Trimming took 7 bases from V and 0 from J, leaving 4 bases between them. The CDR3 is 12 amino acids. CDR1 is SNHLY and CDR2 is FYNNEI in the germline V gene. In nominal health when sampled, donors likely had unrecorded immune exposures nonetheless. Use of 60 Vbeta and 13 Jbeta primers characterized the PCR. Clones were sequenced by immunoSEQ multiplex PCR, and TCRdb holds only the in-frame ones, with some missing. The profile shows 170,000 or so clones, roughly 80% of them singletons. V usage is TRBV2 and J usage is TRBJ1-3, with no clear D. The sequencing sample was made of PBMCs. The receptor's source is a man aged 45 to 65 in good health and CMV-seronegative. The CDR3 region has the DNA TGTGCCAGCACCTACTCTGGAAACACCATATATTTT. This translates into CASTYSGNTIYF.